This T cell receptor (beta chain) derives from a study of radiation and T cells in renal cell carcinoma. Study overall: Nephrectomy followed 15 Gy stereotactic body radiation by 4 weeks.

Time point denoted: baseline pretreatment blood. The treatment denotes: 15 Gy SBRT to primary tumor, nephrectomy 4 weeks later. Clear cell pathology was present in this patient's renal cell carcinoma. As to this clone: Its antigen is undetermined.

Overall study results and limits: No pretreatment tumor biopsies were available for baseline clonotypes.

Clones were read by immunoSEQ multiplex PCR, and TCRdb kept only the in-frame ones, dropping some. The data contain some 150,000 clones, about 88% of them singletons. V lost 5 bases and J lost 4, with 20 bases in between. The CDR3 totals 17 residues. Germline-derived CDR1 and CDR2 are SEHNR and FQNEAQ (reference sequence). The material was blood, obtained from a patient whose treatment included radiotherapy and nephrectomy. The sequence was collected from a woman aged 45 to 65 with renal cell carcinoma. The chain uses TRBV7-9 and TRBJ2-2; D possibly corresponds to TRBD1 (9 bases). The CDR3 coding sequence is TGTGCCAGCAGCACCCTTAGCGGGACAGGGCCCACCGGGGAGCTGTTTTTT. It yields the protein CASSTLSGTGPTGELFF.